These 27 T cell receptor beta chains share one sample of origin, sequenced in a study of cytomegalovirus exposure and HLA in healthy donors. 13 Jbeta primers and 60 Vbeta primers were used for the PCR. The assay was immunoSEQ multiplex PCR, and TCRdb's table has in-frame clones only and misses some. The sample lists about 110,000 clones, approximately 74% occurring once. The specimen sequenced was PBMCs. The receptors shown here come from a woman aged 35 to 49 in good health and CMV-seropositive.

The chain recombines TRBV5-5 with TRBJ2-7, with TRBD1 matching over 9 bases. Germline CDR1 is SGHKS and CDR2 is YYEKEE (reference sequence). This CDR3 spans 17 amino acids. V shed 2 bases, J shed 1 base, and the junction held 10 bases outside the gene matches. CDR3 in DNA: TGTGCCAGCAGCTTTATGTGGGGGACAGGGTCTTCCTACGAGCAGTACTTC. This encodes CASSFMWGTGSSYEQYF.

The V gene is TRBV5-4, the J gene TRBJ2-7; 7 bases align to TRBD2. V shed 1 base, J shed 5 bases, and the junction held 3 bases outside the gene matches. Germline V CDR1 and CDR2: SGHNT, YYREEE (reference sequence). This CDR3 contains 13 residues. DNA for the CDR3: TGTGCCAGCAGCTTGCCCAGCGGGGACGAGCAGTACTTC. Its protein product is CASSLPSGDEQYF.

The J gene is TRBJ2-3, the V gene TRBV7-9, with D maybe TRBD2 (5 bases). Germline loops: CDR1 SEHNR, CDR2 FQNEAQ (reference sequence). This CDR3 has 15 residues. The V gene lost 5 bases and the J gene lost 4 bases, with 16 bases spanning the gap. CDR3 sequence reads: CASSPGLILADTQYF. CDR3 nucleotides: TGTGCCAGCAGCCCCGGACTCATCCTGGCAGATACGCAGTATTTT.

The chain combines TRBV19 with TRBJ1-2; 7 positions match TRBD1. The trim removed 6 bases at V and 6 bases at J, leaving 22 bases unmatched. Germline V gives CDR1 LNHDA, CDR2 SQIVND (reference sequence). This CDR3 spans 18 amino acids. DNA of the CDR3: TGTGCCAGTAGCATACAGGGGTATTTATCGCCAACTTCAGATGGCTACACCTTC. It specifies CASSIQGYLSPTSDGYTF. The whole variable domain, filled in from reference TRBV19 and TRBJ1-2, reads DGGITQSPKYLFRKEGQNVTLSCEQNLNHDAMYWYRQDPGQGLRLIYYSQIVNDFQKGDIAEGYSVSREKKESFPLTVTSAQKNPTAFYLCASSIQGYLSPTSDGYTFGSGTRLTVV.

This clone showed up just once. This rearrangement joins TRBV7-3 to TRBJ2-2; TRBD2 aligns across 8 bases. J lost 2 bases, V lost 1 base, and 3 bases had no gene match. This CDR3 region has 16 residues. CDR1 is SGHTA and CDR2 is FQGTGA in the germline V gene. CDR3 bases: TGTGCCAGCAGCTTAAGTAGCGGGGTTAACACCGGGGAGCTGTTTTTT. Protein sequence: CASSLSSGVNTGELFF.

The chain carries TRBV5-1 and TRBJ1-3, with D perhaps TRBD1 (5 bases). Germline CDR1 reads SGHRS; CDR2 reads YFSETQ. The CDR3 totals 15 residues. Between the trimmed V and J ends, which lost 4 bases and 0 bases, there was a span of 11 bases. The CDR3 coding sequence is TGCGCCAGCAGCCCCGGGGGAGGCTCTGGAAACACCATATATTTT. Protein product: CASSPGGGSGNTIYF.

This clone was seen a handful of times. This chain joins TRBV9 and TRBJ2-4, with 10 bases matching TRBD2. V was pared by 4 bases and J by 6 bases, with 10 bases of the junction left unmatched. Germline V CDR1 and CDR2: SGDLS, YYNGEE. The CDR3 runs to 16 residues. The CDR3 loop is CASSPRSGGALNIQYF. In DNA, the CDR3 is TGTGCCAGCAGCCCGCGCAGCGGGGGGGCCTTAAACATTCAGTACTTC.

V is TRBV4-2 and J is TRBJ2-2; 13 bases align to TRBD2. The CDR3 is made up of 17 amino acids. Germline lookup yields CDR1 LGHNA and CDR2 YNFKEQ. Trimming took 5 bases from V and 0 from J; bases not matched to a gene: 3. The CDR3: CASSLGLAGANTGELFF. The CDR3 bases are TGTGCCAGCAGCTTAGGACTAGCGGGAGCGAACACCGGGGAGCTGTTTTTT.

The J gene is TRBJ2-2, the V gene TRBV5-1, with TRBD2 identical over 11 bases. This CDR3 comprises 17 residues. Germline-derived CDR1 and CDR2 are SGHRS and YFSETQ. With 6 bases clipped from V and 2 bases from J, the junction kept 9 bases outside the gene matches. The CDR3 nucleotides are TGCGCCAGCACCCCGATAGCGGGGGGGACCAACACCGGGGAGCTGTTTTTT. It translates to CASTPIAGGTNTGELFF.

CDR3 nucleotide sequence: TGCGCCAGCAGCTTGGCGGGACAGGTGGACGAGCAGTACTTC. This gives the protein CASSLAGQVDEQYF. The chain employs TRBV5-1 and TRBJ2-7, with 8 bases fitting TRBD1. V lost 0 bases, J lost 5 bases, and 4 bases stayed unmatched. Germline V gene sequence: CDR1 SGHRS, CDR2 YFSETQ. The CDR3 is 14 amino acids.

CDR3 residues: CASSENRRLGETQYF. CDR3 sequence (DNA): TGTGCCAGCAGCGAAAACAGGCGCCTGGGAGAGACCCAGTACTTC. This chain connects TRBV9 to TRBJ2-5; D might be TRBD1 (5 bases). This CDR3 comprises 15 residues. The V gene's germline CDR1 is SGDLS and CDR2 YYNGEE. V dropped 3 bases and J dropped 4 bases, with 16 bases sitting between them.

CDR3 DNA: TGCGCCAGCAGCCAGGGACAGTCGGATACGCAGTATTTT. It yields the protein CASSQGQSDTQYF. The chain has TRBV5-1 and TRBJ2-3; 7 bases line up with TRBD1. The CDR3 loop spans 13 amino acids. Germline V gene data show CDR1 as SGHRS and CDR2 as YFSETQ. Trimming cost V 4 bases and J 6 bases; bases outside gene matches: 5.

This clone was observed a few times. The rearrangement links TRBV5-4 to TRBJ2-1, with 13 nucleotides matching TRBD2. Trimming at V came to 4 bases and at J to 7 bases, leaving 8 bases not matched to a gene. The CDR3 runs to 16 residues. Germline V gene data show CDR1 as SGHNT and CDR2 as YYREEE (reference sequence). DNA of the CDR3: TGTGCCAGCAGCCAAGATACTAGCGGGAGGGCAAATGAGCAGTTCTTC. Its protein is CASSQDTSGRANEQFF.

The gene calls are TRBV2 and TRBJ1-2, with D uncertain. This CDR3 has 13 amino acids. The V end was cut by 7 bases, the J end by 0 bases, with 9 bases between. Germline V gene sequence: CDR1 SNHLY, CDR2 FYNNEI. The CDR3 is CASNPQANYGYTF. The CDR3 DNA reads TGTGCCAGCAACCCACAAGCTAACTATGGCTACACCTTC.

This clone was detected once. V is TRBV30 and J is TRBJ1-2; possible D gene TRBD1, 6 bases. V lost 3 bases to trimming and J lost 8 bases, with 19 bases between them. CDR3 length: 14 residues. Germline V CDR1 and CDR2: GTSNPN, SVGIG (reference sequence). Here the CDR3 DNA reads TGTGCCTGGAGGATCGGGGGGGCACTATCGGGCTACACCTTC. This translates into CAWRIGGALSGYTF.

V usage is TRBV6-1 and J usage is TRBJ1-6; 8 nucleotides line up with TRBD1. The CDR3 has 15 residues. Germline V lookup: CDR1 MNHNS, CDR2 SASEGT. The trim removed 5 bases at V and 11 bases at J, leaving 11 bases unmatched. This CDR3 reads CASSITWTGPAPLHF. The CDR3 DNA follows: TGTGCCAGCAGTATAACCTGGACAGGGCCAGCACCCCTCCACTTT.

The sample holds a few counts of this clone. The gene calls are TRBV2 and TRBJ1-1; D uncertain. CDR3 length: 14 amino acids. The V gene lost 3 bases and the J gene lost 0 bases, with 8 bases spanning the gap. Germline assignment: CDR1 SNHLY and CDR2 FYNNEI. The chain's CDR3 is CASSESFMNTEAFF. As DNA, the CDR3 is TGTGCCAGCAGTGAGAGCTTCATGAACACTGAAGCTTTCTTT.

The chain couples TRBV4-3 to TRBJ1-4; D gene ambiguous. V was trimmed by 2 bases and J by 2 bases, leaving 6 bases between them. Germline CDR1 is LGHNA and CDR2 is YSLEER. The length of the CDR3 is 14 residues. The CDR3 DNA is TGCGCCAGCAGCCAACAGAGGACTAATGAAAAACTGTTTTTT. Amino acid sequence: CASSQQRTNEKLFF.

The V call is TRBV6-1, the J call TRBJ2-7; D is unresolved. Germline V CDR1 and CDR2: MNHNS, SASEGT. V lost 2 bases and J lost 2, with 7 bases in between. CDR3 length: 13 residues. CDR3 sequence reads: CASSEPDTYEQYF. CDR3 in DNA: TGTGCCAGCAGTGAACCCGACACCTACGAGCAGTACTTC.

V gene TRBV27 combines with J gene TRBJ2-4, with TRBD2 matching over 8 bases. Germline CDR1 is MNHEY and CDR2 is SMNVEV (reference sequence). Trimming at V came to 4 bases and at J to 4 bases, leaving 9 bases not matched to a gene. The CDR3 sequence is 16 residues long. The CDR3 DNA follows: TGTGCCAGCAGTTCTCAAGCGGGGGCGGTTAAAAACATTCAGTACTTC. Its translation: CASSSQAGAVKNIQYF.

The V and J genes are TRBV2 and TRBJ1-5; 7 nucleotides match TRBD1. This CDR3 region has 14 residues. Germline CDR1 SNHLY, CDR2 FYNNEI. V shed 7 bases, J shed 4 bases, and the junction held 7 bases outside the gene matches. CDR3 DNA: TGTGCCAGCACTTGGACAGGTGGAAATCAGCCCCAGCATTTT. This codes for CASTWTGGNQPQHF.

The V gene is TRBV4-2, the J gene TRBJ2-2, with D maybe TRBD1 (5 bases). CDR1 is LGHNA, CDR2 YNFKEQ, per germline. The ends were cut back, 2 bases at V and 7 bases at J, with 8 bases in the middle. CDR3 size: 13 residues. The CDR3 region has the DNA TGTGCCAGCAGCCAACCAGGGTACGGGGAGCTGTTTTTT. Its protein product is CASSQPGYGELFF.

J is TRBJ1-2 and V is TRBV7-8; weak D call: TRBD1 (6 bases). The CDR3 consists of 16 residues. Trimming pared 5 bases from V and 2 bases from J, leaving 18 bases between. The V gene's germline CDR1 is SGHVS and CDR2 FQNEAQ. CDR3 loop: CASSQRTASLNYGYTF. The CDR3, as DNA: TGTGCCAGCAGCCAGCGGACAGCTTCCTTGAACTATGGCTACACCTTC. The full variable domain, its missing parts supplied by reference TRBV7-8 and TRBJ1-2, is GAGVSQSPRYKVAKRGQDVALRCDPISGHVSLFWYQQALGQGPEFLTYFQNEAQLDKSGLPSDRFFAERPEGSVSTLKIQRTQQEDSAVYLCASSQRTASLNYGYTFGSGTRLTVV.

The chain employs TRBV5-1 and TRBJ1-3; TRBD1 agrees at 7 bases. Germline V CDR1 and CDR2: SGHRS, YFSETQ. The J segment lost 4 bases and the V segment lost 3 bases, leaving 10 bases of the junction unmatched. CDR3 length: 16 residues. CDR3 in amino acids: CASSSISTGYGNTIYF. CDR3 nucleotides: TGCGCCAGCAGCTCCATATCGACAGGGTACGGAAACACCATATATTTT.

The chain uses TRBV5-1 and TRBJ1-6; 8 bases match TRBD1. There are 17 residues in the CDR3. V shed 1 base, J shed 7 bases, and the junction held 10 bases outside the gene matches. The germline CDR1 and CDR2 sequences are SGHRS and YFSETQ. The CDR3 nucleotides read TGCGCCAGCAGCTTGAATTCACAGGGGGAGGGCAATTCACCCCTCCACTTT. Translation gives CASSLNSQGEGNSPLHF.

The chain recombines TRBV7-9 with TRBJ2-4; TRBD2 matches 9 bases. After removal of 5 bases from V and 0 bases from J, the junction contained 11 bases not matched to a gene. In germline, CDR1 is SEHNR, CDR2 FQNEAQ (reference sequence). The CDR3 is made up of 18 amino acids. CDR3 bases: TGTGCCAGCAGCCTCGGGGCGGGGGGGACATTAGCCAAAAACATTCAGTACTTC. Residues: CASSLGAGGTLAKNIQYF.

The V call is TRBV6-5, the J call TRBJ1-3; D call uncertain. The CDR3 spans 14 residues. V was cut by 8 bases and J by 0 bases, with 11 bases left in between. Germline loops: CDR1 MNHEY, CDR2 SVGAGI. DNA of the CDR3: TGTGCCAGCTCAAACTCGTACTCTGGAAACACCATATATTTT. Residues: CASSNSYSGNTIYF.